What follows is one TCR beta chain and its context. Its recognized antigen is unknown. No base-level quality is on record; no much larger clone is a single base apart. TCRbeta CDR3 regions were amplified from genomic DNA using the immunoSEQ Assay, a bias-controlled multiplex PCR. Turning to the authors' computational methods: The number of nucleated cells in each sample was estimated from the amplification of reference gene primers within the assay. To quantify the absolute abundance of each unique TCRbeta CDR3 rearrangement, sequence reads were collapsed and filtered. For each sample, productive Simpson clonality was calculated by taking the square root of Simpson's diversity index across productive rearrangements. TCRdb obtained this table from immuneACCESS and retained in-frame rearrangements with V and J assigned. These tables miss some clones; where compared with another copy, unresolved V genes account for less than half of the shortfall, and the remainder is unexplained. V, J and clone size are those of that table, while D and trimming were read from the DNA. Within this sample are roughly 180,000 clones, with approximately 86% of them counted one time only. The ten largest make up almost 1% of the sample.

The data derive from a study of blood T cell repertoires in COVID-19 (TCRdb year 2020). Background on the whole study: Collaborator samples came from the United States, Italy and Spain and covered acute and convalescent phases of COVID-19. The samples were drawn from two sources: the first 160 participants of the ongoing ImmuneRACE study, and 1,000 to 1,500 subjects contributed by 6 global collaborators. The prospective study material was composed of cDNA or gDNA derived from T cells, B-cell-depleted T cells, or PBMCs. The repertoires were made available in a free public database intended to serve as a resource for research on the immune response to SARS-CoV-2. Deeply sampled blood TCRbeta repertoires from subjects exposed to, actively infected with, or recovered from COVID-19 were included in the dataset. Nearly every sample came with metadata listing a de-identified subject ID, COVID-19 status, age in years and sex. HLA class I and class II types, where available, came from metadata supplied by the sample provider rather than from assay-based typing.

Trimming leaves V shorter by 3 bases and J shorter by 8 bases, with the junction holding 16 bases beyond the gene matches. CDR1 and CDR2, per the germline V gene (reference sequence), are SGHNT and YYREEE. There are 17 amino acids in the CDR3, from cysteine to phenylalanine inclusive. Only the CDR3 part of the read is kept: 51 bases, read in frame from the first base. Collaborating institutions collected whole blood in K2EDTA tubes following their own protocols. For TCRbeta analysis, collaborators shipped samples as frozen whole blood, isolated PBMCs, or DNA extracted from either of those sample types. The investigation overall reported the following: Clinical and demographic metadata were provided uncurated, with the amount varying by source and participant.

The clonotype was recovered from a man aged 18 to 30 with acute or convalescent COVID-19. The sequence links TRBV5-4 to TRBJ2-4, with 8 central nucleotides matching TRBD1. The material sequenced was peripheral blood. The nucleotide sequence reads TGTGCCAGCAGCTCCTGGACAGGGTCCGTCCCGGGGGACATTCAGTACTTC. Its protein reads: CASSSWTGSVPGDIQYF.